This is a list of T cell receptor beta chains from one sample in a study of cytomegalovirus exposure and HLA in healthy donors. Method: immunoSEQ multiplex PCR; TCRdb's copy keeps in-frame clones and lacks some. The sample lists about 160,000 clones; approximately 80% were seen once. The specimen was PBMCs. The receptors shown here come from a man under 40 in good health and CMV-seropositive. The CDR3 runs from the conserved cysteine through the conserved F or W. Each record gives: clone size, J gene, V gene, D gene, CDR3 protein, CDR3 DNA. The D gene is left open where the match is weak. Part of the rows lack a size; the others show once, few, many or a class for expanded clones.

NA	TRBJ2-7	TRBV7-9	TRBD1	CASTQDRGEQYF	TGTGCCAGCACGCAGGACAGGGGGGAGCAGTACTTC
NA	TRBJ2-7	TRBV11-3	NA	CASSFSLSGEQYF	TGTGCCAGCAGCTTTAGTCTCTCGGGGGAGCAGTACTTC
NA	TRBJ2-1	TRBV4-1	TRBD1	CASSHPGQLYNEQFF	TGCGCCAGCAGCCACCCGGGACAGCTATACAATGAGCAGTTCTTC
few	TRBJ2-2	TRBV7-7	NA	CASSPRHEGGELFF	TGTGCTAGCAGCCCACGGCACGAGGGCGGGGAGCTGTTTTTT
NA	TRBJ1-5	TRBV10-1	TRBD1	CASSRQGKGRQPQHF	TGCGCCAGCAGCCGACAGGGGAAGGGCAGACAGCCCCAGCATTTT
once	TRBJ2-5	TRBV7-9	TRBD1	CASSLALSGGFQETQYF	TGTGCCAGCAGCTTAGCGTTGTCAGGGGGCTTTCAAGAGACCCAGTACTTC
NA	TRBJ1-5	TRBV7-2	NA	CASSLVGNSNQPQHF	TGTGCCAGCAGCTTAGTCGGGAATAGCAATCAGCCCCAGCATTTT
NA	TRBJ2-3	TRBV18	TRBD2	CASSPPQGLATDTQYF	TGTGCCAGCTCACCCCCCCAAGGACTAGCGACAGATACGCAGTATTTT
NA	TRBJ2-1	TRBV4-3	TRBD1	CASRTGTGGYYNEQFF	TGCGCCAGCAGAACCGGGACAGGGGGCTATTATAATGAGCAGTTCTTC
NA	TRBJ2-7	TRBV5-4	TRBD1	CASSLRTGVSSYEQYF	TGTGCCAGCAGCCTAAGGACAGGCGTTAGCTCCTACGAGCAGTACTTC
NA	TRBJ1-4	TRBV4-1	TRBD1	CASRRQGNIATNEKLFF	TGCGCCAGCAGACGACAGGGGAATATCGCAACTAATGAAAAACTGTTTTTT
NA	TRBJ1-1	TRBV5-1	NA	CASSLVSQGSSEAFF	TGCGCCAGCAGCTTGGTAAGTCAGGGGAGCTCTGAAGCTTTCTTT
NA	TRBJ2-1	TRBV7-2	NA	CASRRYNEQFF	TGTGCCAGCAGGCGGTACAATGAGCAGTTCTTC
NA	TRBJ2-3	TRBV19	TRBD1	CASRSRGRTDTQYF	TGTGCCAGTAGGTCGAGGGGGCGTACAGATACGCAGTATTTT
NA	TRBJ2-5	TRBV18	NA	CASSPRQVLQETQYF	TGTGCCAGCTCACCACGGCAGGTTCTCCAAGAGACCCAGTACTTC
NA	TRBJ2-7	TRBV10-3	NA	CAISVQVNYEQYF	TGTGCCATCAGTGTACAGGTCAACTACGAGCAGTACTTC
once	TRBJ2-2	TRBV4-1	TRBD2	CASSPGGSGVPNTGELFF	TGCGCCAGCAGCCCCGGGGGGAGCGGGGTACCGAACACCGGGGAGCTGTTTTTT
once	TRBJ2-7	TRBV9	TRBD1	CASSVTGGWNEQYF	TGTGCCAGCAGCGTTACAGGGGGCTGGAACGAGCAGTACTTC
NA	TRBJ2-1	TRBV10-1	TRBD1	CASIPDRYNEQFF	TGCGCCAGCATTCCGGACAGGTACAATGAGCAGTTCTTC
NA	TRBJ1-4	TRBV7-2	NA	CASSPKPGANEKLFF	TGTGCCAGCAGCCCAAAGCCGGGGGCTAATGAAAAACTGTTTTTT
NA	TRBJ1-1	TRBV5-1	TRBD1	CASSPGQGNTEAFF	TGCGCCAGCAGCCCCGGACAGGGGAACACTGAAGCTTTCTTT
NA	TRBJ1-1	TRBV6-5	NA	CASSYSVGRRTEAFF	TGTGCCAGCAGTTACTCGGTAGGGAGGCGAACTGAAGCTTTCTTT
NA	TRBJ1-5	TRBV5-1	NA	CASSLYRRGYSNQPQHF	TGCGCCAGCAGCTTGTATCGAAGAGGGTATAGCAATCAGCCCCAGCATTTT
NA	TRBJ2-7	TRBV7-9	TRBD2	CASSLGGGRPYEQYF	TGTGCCAGCAGCCTTGGGGGGGGACGCCCTTACGAGCAGTACTTC
once	TRBJ2-3	TRBV4-3	TRBD2	CASSQPKILAGDPPLADTQYF	TGCGCCAGCAGCCAACCGAAGATACTAGCGGGGGACCCTCCTTTGGCAGATACGCAGTATTTT
NA	TRBJ1-1	TRBV7-6	NA	CASSPHITEAFF	TGTGCCAGCAGCCCCCACATCACTGAAGCTTTCTTT
NA	TRBJ1-5	TRBV18	NA	CASSRQNNQPQHF	TGTGCCAGCTCACGACAGAACAATCAGCCCCAGCATTTT
NA	TRBJ1-1	TRBV9	TRBD1	CASEGAENTEAFF	TGTGCCAGCGAGGGGGCAGAAAACACTGAAGCTTTCTTT
NA	TRBJ1-5	TRBV23-1	NA	CASSQQGQPQHF	TGCGCCAGCAGCCAACAGGGCCAGCCCCAGCATTTT